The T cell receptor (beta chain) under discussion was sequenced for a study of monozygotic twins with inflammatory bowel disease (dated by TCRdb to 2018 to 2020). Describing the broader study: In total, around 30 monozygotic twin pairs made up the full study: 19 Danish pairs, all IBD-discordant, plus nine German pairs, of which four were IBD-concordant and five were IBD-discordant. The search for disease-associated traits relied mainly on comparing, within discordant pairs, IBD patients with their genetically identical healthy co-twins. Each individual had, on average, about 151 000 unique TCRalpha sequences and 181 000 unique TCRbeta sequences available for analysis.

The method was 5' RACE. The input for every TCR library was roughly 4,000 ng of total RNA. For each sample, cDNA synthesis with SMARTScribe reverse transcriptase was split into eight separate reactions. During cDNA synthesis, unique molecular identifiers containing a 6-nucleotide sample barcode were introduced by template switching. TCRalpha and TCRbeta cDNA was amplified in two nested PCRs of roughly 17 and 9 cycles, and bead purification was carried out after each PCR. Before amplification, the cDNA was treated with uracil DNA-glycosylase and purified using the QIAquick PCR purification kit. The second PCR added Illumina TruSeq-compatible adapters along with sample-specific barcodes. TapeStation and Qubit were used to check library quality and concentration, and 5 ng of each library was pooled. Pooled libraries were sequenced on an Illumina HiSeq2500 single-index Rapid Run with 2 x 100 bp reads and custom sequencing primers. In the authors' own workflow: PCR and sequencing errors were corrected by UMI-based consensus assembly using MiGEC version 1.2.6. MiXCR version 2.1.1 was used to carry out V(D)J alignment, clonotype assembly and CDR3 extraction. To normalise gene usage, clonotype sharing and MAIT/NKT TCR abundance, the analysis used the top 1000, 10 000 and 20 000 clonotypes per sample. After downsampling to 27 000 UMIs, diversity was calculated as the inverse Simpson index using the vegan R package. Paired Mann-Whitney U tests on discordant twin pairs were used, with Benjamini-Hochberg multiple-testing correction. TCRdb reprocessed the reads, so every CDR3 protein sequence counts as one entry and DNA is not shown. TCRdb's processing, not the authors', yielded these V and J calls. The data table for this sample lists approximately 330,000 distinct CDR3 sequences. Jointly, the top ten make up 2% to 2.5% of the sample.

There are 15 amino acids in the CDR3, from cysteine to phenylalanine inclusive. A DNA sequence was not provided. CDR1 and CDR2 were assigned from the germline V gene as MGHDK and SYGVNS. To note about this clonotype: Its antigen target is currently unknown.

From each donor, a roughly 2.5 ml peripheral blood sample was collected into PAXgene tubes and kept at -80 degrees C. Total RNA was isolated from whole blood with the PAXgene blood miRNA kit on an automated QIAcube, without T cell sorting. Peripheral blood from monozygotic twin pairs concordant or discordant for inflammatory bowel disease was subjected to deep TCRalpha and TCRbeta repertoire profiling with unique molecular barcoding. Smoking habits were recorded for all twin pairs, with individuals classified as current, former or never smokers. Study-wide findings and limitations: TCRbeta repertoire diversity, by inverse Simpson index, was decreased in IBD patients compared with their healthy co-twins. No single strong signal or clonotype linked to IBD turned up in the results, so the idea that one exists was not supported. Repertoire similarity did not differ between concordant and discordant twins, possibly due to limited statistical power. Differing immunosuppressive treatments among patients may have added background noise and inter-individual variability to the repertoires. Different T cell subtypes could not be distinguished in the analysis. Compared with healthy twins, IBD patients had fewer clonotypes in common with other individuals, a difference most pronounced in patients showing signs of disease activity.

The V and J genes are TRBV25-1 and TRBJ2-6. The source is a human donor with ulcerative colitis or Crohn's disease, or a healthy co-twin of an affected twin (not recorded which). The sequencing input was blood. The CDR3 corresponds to CASSERTFGANVLTF.